A selection of T cell receptor beta chains follows, all from one sample in a study of T-cell reconstitution after alpha-beta-depleted transplantation in children. TCRdb re-derived calls from the PCR reads in MiXCR, one entry per CDR3 protein. This table has 75,000 to 80,000 distinct CDR3 sequences, around 18% appearing once. The material sequenced was PBMCs, mostly from graft donor cells, taken 360 days after TCRalphabeta/CD19-depleted stem cell transplant. The origin of the receptors is a male patient aged 2 to 10 who had a stem cell transplant for acute lymphoblastic leukemia, so the T cells may come from the graft donor. The CDR3 runs from the conserved cysteine through the conserved F or W. A D gene is named only where the DNA matches it firmly. Expanded clones are given a class, and other clones once, few, many or no size at all.

clone_size: NA; v_call: TRBV5-1; d_call: NA; j_call: TRBJ2-7; cdr3_aa: CASSYDTYEQYF; cdr3_nt: TGCGCCAGCAGCTATGACACTTACGAGCAGTACTTC
clone_size: NA; v_call: TRBV11-3; d_call: NA; j_call: TRBJ2-1; cdr3_aa: CASSLWENEQFF; cdr3_nt: TGTGCCAGCAGCTTGTGGGAGAATGAGCAGTTCTTC
clone_size: few; v_call: TRBV10-3; d_call: TRBD2; j_call: TRBJ2-1; cdr3_aa: CAISGTSGRNYNEQFF; cdr3_nt: TGTGCCATCAGTGGGACTAGCGGGAGGAATTACAATGAGCAGTTCTTC
clone_size: few; v_call: TRBV2; d_call: NA; j_call: TRBJ2-5; cdr3_aa: CASIIQETQYF; cdr3_nt: TGTGCCAGCATCATCCAAGAGACCCAGTACTTC
clone_size: few; v_call: TRBV10-3; d_call: TRBD2; j_call: TRBJ2-7; cdr3_aa: CAISEGLAGVNYEQYF; cdr3_nt: TGTGCCATCAGTGAGGGACTAGCGGGAGTCAACTACGAGCAGTACTTC
clone_size: medium-sized; v_call: TRBV5-1; d_call: NA; j_call: TRBJ1-1; cdr3_aa: CASSLVVNTEAFF; cdr3_nt: TGTGCCAGCAGCTTAGTGGTGAACACTGAAGCTTTCTTT
clone_size: few; v_call: TRBV6-5; d_call: TRBD2; j_call: TRBJ2-7; cdr3_aa: CASSYGSGVSYEQYF; cdr3_nt: TGTGCCAGCAGTTATGGGAGCGGGGTTTCCTACGAGCAGTACTTC
clone_size: many; v_call: TRBV2; d_call: TRBD2; j_call: TRBJ2-5; cdr3_aa: CASSVLGPSGTETQYF; cdr3_nt: TGTGCCAGCAGTGTTCTGGGCCCTAGCGGGACAGAGACCCAGTACTTC
clone_size: few; v_call: TRBV5-1; d_call: NA; j_call: TRBJ1-1; cdr3_aa: CASSLELNGGTEAFF; cdr3_nt: TGCGCCAGCAGCTTGGAGCTCAATGGGGGCACTGAAGCTTTCTTT
clone_size: NA; v_call: TRBV12-3/TRBV12-4; d_call: TRBD2; j_call: TRBJ2-5; cdr3_aa: CASSLRGGLAGFQETQYF; cdr3_nt: TGTGCCAGCAGTTTAAGGGGAGGACTAGCGGGGTTTCAAGAGACCCAGTACTTC
clone_size: few; v_call: TRBV20-1; d_call: TRBD2; j_call: TRBJ2-7; cdr3_aa: CSARFYGLAGGSYEQYF; cdr3_nt: TGCAGTGCTAGATTCTACGGGCTAGCGGGAGGTTCCTACGAGCAGTACTTC
clone_size: NA; v_call: TRBV5-6; d_call: NA; j_call: TRBJ2-6; cdr3_aa: CASNFVGPNVLTF; cdr3_nt: TGTGCCAGCAACTTTGTGGGACCCAACGTCCTGACTTTC
clone_size: NA; v_call: TRBV10-3; d_call: NA; j_call: TRBJ2-1; cdr3_aa: CAISEGTSHYNEQFF; cdr3_nt: TGTGCCATCAGTGAGGGCACGTCCCATTACAATGAGCAGTTCTTC
clone_size: many; v_call: TRBV24-1; d_call: NA; j_call: TRBJ1-5; cdr3_aa: CATQDRGRNQPQHF; cdr3_nt: TGTGCCACCCAGGATCGGGGTCGCAATCAGCCCCAGCATTTT
clone_size: few; v_call: TRBV10-2; d_call: NA; j_call: TRBJ2-5; cdr3_aa: CASSESGPPLETQYF; cdr3_nt: TGCGCCAGCAGTGAGTCCGGGCCACCACTGGAGACCCAGTACTTC
clone_size: NA; v_call: TRBV19; d_call: TRBD1; j_call: TRBJ2-6; cdr3_aa: CASRNGQGAPGANVLTF; cdr3_nt: TGTGCCAGTAGGAACGGACAGGGGGCGCCCGGGGCCAACGTCCTGACTTTC
clone_size: few; v_call: TRBV10-3; d_call: TRBD2; j_call: TRBJ2-5; cdr3_aa: CAISEAGVETQYF; cdr3_nt: TGTGCCATCAGTGAAGCGGGAGTGGAGACCCAGTACTTC
clone_size: NA; v_call: TRBV4-2; d_call: TRBD1; j_call: TRBJ2-1; cdr3_aa: CASSLRPGTGNEQFF; cdr3_nt: TGTGCCAGCAGCCTCCGTCCCGGGACAGGGAATGAGCAGTTCTTC
clone_size: NA; v_call: TRBV28; d_call: NA; j_call: TRBJ2-7; cdr3_aa: CASNTRVGEQYF; cdr3_nt: TGTGCCAGCAACACCAGGGTTGGCGAGCAGTACTTC
clone_size: few; v_call: TRBV7-6; d_call: TRBD1; j_call: TRBJ2-7; cdr3_aa: CASSRGTGTYEQYF; cdr3_nt: TGTGCCAGCAGCCGAGGGACAGGTACCTACGAGCAGTACTTC
clone_size: few; v_call: TRBV3-1; d_call: TRBD1; j_call: TRBJ2-1; cdr3_aa: CASSQAGGNEQFF; cdr3_nt: TGTGCCAGCAGCCAGGCAGGGGGTAATGAGCAGTTCTTC
clone_size: few; v_call: TRBV2; d_call: TRBD2; j_call: TRBJ2-2; cdr3_aa: CASTPHLAGVTGELFF; cdr3_nt: TGTGCCAGCACCCCCCACCTAGCGGGAGTTACCGGGGAGCTGTTTTTT
clone_size: NA; v_call: TRBV29-1; d_call: NA; j_call: TRBJ2-7; cdr3_aa: CSVEAWQGNSYEQYF; cdr3_nt: TGCAGCGTTGAAGCGTGGCAGGGGAACTCCTACGAGCAGTACTTC
clone_size: NA; v_call: TRBV7-8; d_call: TRBD2; j_call: TRBJ2-1; cdr3_aa: CASSSGLAGGGPFF; cdr3_nt: TGTGCCAGCAGCTCGGGACTAGCGGGTGGTGGTCCGTTCTTC
clone_size: few; v_call: TRBV2; d_call: NA; j_call: TRBJ1-2; cdr3_aa: CASSAGYGYTF; cdr3_nt: TGTGCCAGCAGTGCTGGGTATGGCTACACCTTC
clone_size: few; v_call: TRBV2; d_call: TRBD1; j_call: TRBJ2-1; cdr3_aa: CASSGRDRGYNEQFF; cdr3_nt: TGTGCCAGCAGTGGCCGGGACAGGGGTTACAATGAGCAGTTCTTC
clone_size: NA; v_call: TRBV7-2; d_call: NA; j_call: TRBJ2-7; cdr3_aa: CASSPRTVYSYEQYF; cdr3_nt: TGTGCCAGCAGCCCCAGGACAGTTTACTCCTACGAGCAGTACTTC
clone_size: few; v_call: TRBV7-6; d_call: NA; j_call: TRBJ2-3; cdr3_aa: CASSPQGRSTDTQYF; cdr3_nt: TGTGCCAGCAGCCCTCAGGGGCGGAGCACAGATACGCAGTATTTT
clone_size: NA; v_call: TRBV4-1; d_call: NA; j_call: TRBJ2-2; cdr3_aa: CASSQARATGELFF; cdr3_nt: TGCGCCAGCAGCCAAGCTCGGGCGACCGGGGAGCTGTTTTTT
clone_size: NA; v_call: TRBV3-1; d_call: NA; j_call: TRBJ2-1; cdr3_aa: CASTSSGYNEQFF; cdr3_nt: TGTGCCAGCACCTCAAGCGGATACAATGAGCAGTTCTTC
clone_size: NA; v_call: TRBV7-9; d_call: NA; j_call: TRBJ2-1; cdr3_aa: CASSQTTRTYNEQFF; cdr3_nt: TGTGCCAGCAGCCAGACAACGAGGACCTACAATGAGCAGTTCTTC
clone_size: medium-sized; v_call: TRBV12-3/TRBV12-4; d_call: TRBD1; j_call: TRBJ1-1; cdr3_aa: CASSVDRGTEAFF; cdr3_nt: TGTGCCAGCAGTGTGGACAGGGGCACTGAAGCTTTCTTT
clone_size: NA; v_call: TRBV5-1; d_call: NA; j_call: TRBJ2-3; cdr3_aa: CASFGSRPDTQYF; cdr3_nt: TGCGCCAGCTTTGGGTCGAGGCCAGATACGCAGTATTTT
clone_size: NA; v_call: TRBV20-1; d_call: NA; j_call: TRBJ2-7; cdr3_aa: CSARDWRSEQYF; cdr3_nt: TGCAGTGCTAGAGATTGGCGATCCGAGCAGTACTTC
clone_size: few; v_call: TRBV3-1; d_call: NA; j_call: TRBJ1-1; cdr3_aa: CASSQGSTGLNTEAFF; cdr3_nt: TGTGCCAGCAGCCAAGGTTCAACAGGGCTGAACACTGAAGCTTTCTTT
clone_size: few; v_call: TRBV5-5; d_call: NA; j_call: TRBJ2-4; cdr3_aa: CASSLRGPNGTKNIQYF; cdr3_nt: TGTGCCAGCAGCTTGCGCGGGCCAAATGGGACCAAAAACATTCAGTACTTC
clone_size: NA; v_call: TRBV18; d_call: TRBD1; j_call: TRBJ2-7; cdr3_aa: CASSPGTVTSYEQYF; cdr3_nt: TGTGCCAGCTCACCCGGGACAGTGACCTCCTACGAGCAGTACTTC
clone_size: few; v_call: TRBV5-1; d_call: NA; j_call: TRBJ2-5; cdr3_aa: CASSIDSGQETQYF; cdr3_nt: TGCGCCAGCAGCATTGACAGCGGGCAAGAGACCCAGTACTTC
clone_size: many; v_call: TRBV5-6; d_call: TRBD1; j_call: TRBJ1-1; cdr3_aa: CASSLLGTEDTEAFF; cdr3_nt: TGTGCCAGCAGCTTGCTCGGGACAGAAGACACTGAAGCTTTCTTT
clone_size: NA; v_call: TRBV4-1; d_call: NA; j_call: TRBJ2-7; cdr3_aa: CASSQGSGGNSYEQYF; cdr3_nt: TGCGCCAGCAGCCAAGGGTCAGGTGGAAACTCCTACGAGCAGTACTTC
clone_size: NA; v_call: TRBV20-1; d_call: TRBD2; j_call: TRBJ2-1; cdr3_aa: CSARAGLAASYNEQFF; cdr3_nt: TGCAGTGCTAGAGCGGGACTAGCGGCCTCCTACAATGAGCAGTTCTTC
clone_size: NA; v_call: TRBV11-2; d_call: TRBD1; j_call: TRBJ2-3; cdr3_aa: CASSLGIFTGDPTDTQYF; cdr3_nt: TGTGCCAGCAGCTTAGGGATTTTCACAGGGGACCCCACAGATACGCAGTATTTT
clone_size: many; v_call: TRBV4-1; d_call: TRBD1; j_call: TRBJ1-5; cdr3_aa: CASSQVDRGYNQPQHF; cdr3_nt: TGCGCCAGCAGCCAAGTAGACAGGGGATACAATCAGCCCCAGCATTTT
clone_size: NA; v_call: TRBV20-1; d_call: TRBD2; j_call: TRBJ2-7; cdr3_aa: CSARGLVPYEQYF; cdr3_nt: TGCAGTGCTAGGGGACTAGTGCCTTACGAGCAGTACTTC
clone_size: few; v_call: TRBV3-1; d_call: NA; j_call: TRBJ2-4; cdr3_aa: CASSQGLAWNIQYF; cdr3_nt: TGTGCCAGCAGCCAAGGTCTAGCATGGAACATTCAGTACTTC
clone_size: NA; v_call: TRBV6-5; d_call: TRBD1; j_call: TRBJ1-4; cdr3_aa: CASSYSWTGGGKLFF; cdr3_nt: TGTGCCAGCAGTTACTCGTGGACAGGGGGAGGAAAACTGTTTTTT